A selection of T cell receptor beta chains follows, all from one sample in a study of blood T cell repertoires in COVID-19. The protocol was immunoSEQ multiplex PCR, while the TCRdb copy is restricted to in-frame clones and leaves out a portion. This table holds some 60,000 clones, about 76% found once. Material for sequencing was peripheral blood. The receptors come from a human donor in a cohort sampled during active COVID-19. CDR3s include the opening cysteine and the closing phenylalanine or tryptophan. Each record gives: clone size, V gene, CDR3 length, J gene, D gene, CDR3 protein, CDR3 DNA. A D gene is named only where the DNA matches it firmly. Expanded clones are given a class, and other clones once, few, many or no size at all.

size: once
V: TRBV11-2
length: 15
J: TRBJ2-7
D: TRBD2
CDR3: CASSPGLAGGQEQYF
DNA: TGTGCCAGCAGCCCAGGACTAGCGGGGGGGCAGGAGCAGTACTTC

size: NA
V: TRBV7-8
length: 15
J: TRBJ1-4
D: TRBD1
CDR3: CASSLVGTGVEKLFF
DNA: TGTGCCAGCAGCCTCGTCGGGACAGGGGTAGAAAAACTGTTTTTT

size: NA
V: TRBV7-9
length: 13
J: TRBJ2-5
D: NA
CDR3: CASSLGPQETQYF
DNA: TGTGCCAGCAGCTTGGGCCCTCAAGAGACCCAGTACTTC

size: few
V: TRBV6-5
length: 15
J: TRBJ1-1
D: TRBD1
CDR3: CASSIAGTGGAEAFF
DNA: TGTGCCAGCAGTATCGCCGGGACAGGGGGTGCTGAAGCTTTCTTT

size: NA
V: TRBV11-2
length: 12
J: TRBJ1-2
D: NA
CDR3: CASSLGQYGYTF
DNA: TGTGCCAGCAGCTTAGGCCAGTATGGCTACACCTTC

size: NA
V: TRBV5-6
length: 14
J: TRBJ1-2
D: NA
CDR3: CASSPDGGSAGYTF
DNA: TGTGCCAGCAGCCCCGACGGCGGGTCTGCTGGCTACACCTTC

size: many
V: TRBV6-2/TRBV6-3
length: 14
J: TRBJ1-3
D: NA
CDR3: CASSGHLSGNTIYF
DNA: TGTGCCAGCAGCGGACACCTCTCTGGAAACACCATATATTTT

size: NA
V: TRBV9
length: 14
J: TRBJ1-1
D: NA
CDR3: CASSVDGMNTEAFF
DNA: TGTGCCAGCAGCGTAGATGGCATGAACACTGAAGCTTTCTTT

size: NA
V: TRBV9
length: 15
J: TRBJ2-3
D: TRBD2
CDR3: CASSQLTSGGNTQYF
DNA: TGTGCCAGCAGCCAATTGACAAGCGGGGGAAATACGCAGTATTTT

size: NA
V: TRBV28
length: 15
J: TRBJ1-2
D: NA
CDR3: CASSPPEGYGYGYTF
DNA: TGTGCCAGCAGTCCCCCAGAGGGCTACGGCTATGGCTACACCTTC

size: NA
V: TRBV5-6
length: 13
J: TRBJ1-1
D: NA
CDR3: CASSWRTASEAFF
DNA: TGTGCCAGCAGCTGGCGGACAGCTAGTGAAGCTTTCTTT

size: NA
V: TRBV6-4
length: 12
J: TRBJ2-3
D: NA
CDR3: CASSEQGDTQYF
DNA: TGTGCCAGCAGTGAACAGGGAGATACGCAGTATTTT